One sample yielded the 16 T cell receptor beta chains listed below, sequenced in a study of CD8+ T cells in alopecia areata. Following RNA extraction, reverse transcription yielded cDNA that acted as the sequencing template. The assay was immunoSEQ multiplex PCR, and TCRdb's table has in-frame clones only and misses some. The data show some 110,000 clones, 35% to 40% seen once. The material sequenced was CD4+ T cells sorted from blood. These receptors were obtained from a human donor with alopecia areata.

This clone turned up a few times. The chain carries TRBV7-2 and TRBJ2-5; tentative D call: TRBD1 (5 bases). Germline loops: CDR1 SGHTA, CDR2 FQGNSA. The CDR3 loop spans 14 amino acids. Between the trimmed V and J ends, which lost 1 base and 2 bases, there was a span of 8 bases. The CDR3 spells CASSLGTHQETQYF. The CDR3 coding sequence is TGTGCCAGCAGCTTAGGGACACATCAAGAGACCCAGTACTTC.

V usage is TRBV5-4 and J usage is TRBJ2-1; 8 bases line up with TRBD2. The CDR3 has 13 amino acids. Trimming at V came to 1 base and at J to 7 bases, leaving 1 base not matched to a gene. CDR1 and CDR2 (germline): SGHNT, YYREEE (reference sequence). As DNA, the CDR3 is TGTGCCAGCAGCTTGACTAGCGGTAATGAGCAGTTCTTC. Encoded protein: CASSLTSGNEQFF.

Only a few counts were recorded for this clone. This chain joins TRBV10-3 and TRBJ2-3; 7 bases match TRBD2. The CDR3 length is 15 residues. The ends lost 6 bases at V and 0 bases at J; junction bases unmatched: 6. In germline, CDR1 is ENHRY, CDR2 SYGVKD. CDR3 DNA: TGTGCCATCAGCTGGGCGGGGGATAGCACAGATACGCAGTATTTT. This codes for CAISWAGDSTDTQYF.

This sequence joins TRBV5-1 and TRBJ2-3; TRBD2 agrees at 11 bases. Germline V gene sequence: CDR1 SGHRS, CDR2 YFSETQ. J was trimmed by 6 bases and V by 1 base; bases with no gene match: 4. The CDR3 runs to 15 residues. CDR3 nucleotides: TGCGCCAGCAGCTTGTCGACTAGCGGGACGGATACGCAGTATTTT. It translates to CASSLSTSGTDTQYF.

The chain uses TRBV4-1 and TRBJ2-3, with D hard to call. The CDR3 has 15 residues. Per germline, CDR1 MGHRA and CDR2 YSYEKL. V was cut by 0 bases and J by 3 bases, with 10 bases left in between. DNA of the CDR3: TGCGCCAGCAGCCAAGATCTCGTGTTAACAGATACGCAGTATTTT. Its translation: CASSQDLVLTDTQYF.

This clone came up a few times. The rearrangement joins TRBV20-1 to TRBJ2-7; D unclear. V lost 4 bases, J lost 7 bases, and 11 bases lay in between. The germline gives CDR1 DFQATT, CDR2 SNEGSKA (reference sequence). The CDR3 loop spans 11 amino acids. DNA for the CDR3: TGCAGTGCTATTACCGAGACAGAGCAGTACTTC. It encodes CSAITETEQYF.

The chain is built from TRBV27 and TRBJ2-7, with 12 bases identical to TRBD1. J lost 7 bases, V lost 6 bases, and 7 bases had no gene match. CDR3 length: 14 residues. Germline V gives CDR1 MNHEY, CDR2 SMNVEV (reference sequence). The chain's CDR3 is CASRPGQGAGEQYF. For the CDR3, the DNA is TGTGCCAGCAGACCGGGACAGGGGGCTGGGGAGCAGTACTTC.

The sample holds a few counts of this clone. This rearrangement joins TRBV29-1 to TRBJ2-7; 8 bases are a match to TRBD1. Germline CDR1 and CDR2: SQVTM and ANQGSEA. Trimming took 8 bases from V and 0 from J; bases not matched to a gene: 6. The CDR3 covers 13 residues. CDR3 nucleotides: TGCAGCACCTCCGGGACAGGCTCCTACGAGCAGTACTTC. It is translated as CSTSGTGSYEQYF.

This clone appeared a few times. The chain employs TRBV28 and TRBJ2-5; TRBD2 is a possible D gene (5 bases). With 1 base removed from V and 1 base from J, the gap between germline ends came to 13 bases. Germline CDR1 is MDHEN and CDR2 is SYDVKM. There are 16 residues in the CDR3. The DNA for the CDR3 is TGTGCCAGCAGTTTATTTCAGCGGAACTCCCAAGAGACCCAGTACTTC. This sequence encodes CASSLFQRNSQETQYF.

J is TRBJ2-2 and V is TRBV30; 7 nucleotides agree with TRBD1. This CDR3 is 16 amino acids long. CDR1 is GTSNPN, CDR2 SVGIG, per germline (reference sequence). V was clipped by 1 base and J by 1 base; unmatched bases: 6. The CDR3 reads CAWSAKRTGNTGELFF. CDR3 nucleotides: TGTGCCTGGAGTGCAAAGAGGACAGGGAACACCGGGGAGCTGTTTTTT.

V is TRBV2 and J is TRBJ2-4; D is undetermined. The CDR3 length is 11 residues. Germline V gene data show CDR1 as SNHLY and CDR2 as FYNNEI. V shed 7 bases and J shed 6 bases, with 7 bases lying between them. The CDR3 nucleotides are TGTGCCAGCACTCGAATAAACATTCAGTACTTC. Its translation: CASTRINIQYF. Using reference TRBV2 and TRBJ2-4 for the parts outside the CDR3, the full variable domain is EPEVTQTPSHQVTQMGQEVILRCVPISNHLYFYWYRQILGQKVEFLVSFYNNEISEKSEIFDDQFSVERPDGSNFTLKIRSTKLEDSAMYFCASTRINIQYFGAGTRLSVL.

This clone was counted a few times. CDR3 sequence: CASSLSTAQNRGYTF. CDR3 nucleotides: TGTGCCAGCAGTTTATCCACCGCGCAGAACCGCGGCTACACCTTC. The chain joins TRBV28 to TRBJ1-2; unclear D gene. V shed 1 base and J shed 8 bases, with 17 bases lying between them. This CDR3 has 15 amino acids. Looked up from germline, CDR1 is MDHEN and CDR2 is SYDVKM.

The chain carries TRBV27 and TRBJ2-5; D is perhaps TRBD1 (6 bases). The CDR3 runs 13 residues. Germline values: CDR1 MNHEY, CDR2 SMNVEV (reference sequence). V was pared by 8 bases and J by 5 bases, with 15 bases between. CDR3 sequence reads: CASGPRGRETQYF. CDR3 bases: TGTGCCAGCGGCCCCAGGGGAAGGGAGACCCAGTACTTC.

The V call is TRBV9, the J call TRBJ2-3, with unresolved D. Germline values: CDR1 SGDLS, CDR2 YYNGEE. The CDR3 is 15 amino acids. V lost 6 bases and J lost 2, with 16 bases in between. The CDR3 DNA reads TGTGCCAGCACCTTTCACGGGCAGGACACAGATACGCAGTATTTT. Protein sequence: CASTFHGQDTDTQYF.

In its sample, this clone was seen a few times. V and J are TRBV27 and TRBJ2-5; 9 nucleotides line up with TRBD2. The CDR3 is 16 amino acids. In germline, CDR1 is MNHEY, CDR2 SMNVEV (reference sequence). The V and J ends lost 1 base and 6 bases, in that order; junction bases with no gene match: 9. The CDR3 loop reads CASSLFSGSVTKTQYF. The CDR3 DNA is TGTGCCAGCAGTTTATTTAGCGGGAGTGTGACGAAGACCCAGTACTTC.

This chain connects TRBV5-1 to TRBJ1-5; unclear D gene. With 1 base removed from V and 4 bases from J, the gap between germline ends came to 12 bases. The CDR3 totals 15 residues. Germline values: CDR1 SGHRS, CDR2 YFSETQ. The CDR3 region is CASSLIPGLNQPQHF. The CDR3 nucleotides are TGCGCCAGCAGCTTGATTCCCGGACTAAATCAGCCCCAGCATTTT.